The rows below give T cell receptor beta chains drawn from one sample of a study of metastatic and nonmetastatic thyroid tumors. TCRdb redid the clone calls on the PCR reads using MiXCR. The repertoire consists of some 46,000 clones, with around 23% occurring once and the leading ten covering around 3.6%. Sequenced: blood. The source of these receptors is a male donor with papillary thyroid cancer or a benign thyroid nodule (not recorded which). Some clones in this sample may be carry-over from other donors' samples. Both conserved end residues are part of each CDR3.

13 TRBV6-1 CASSGAPGNEQFF
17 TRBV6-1 CASSDWGSSYSGNTIYF
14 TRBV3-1 CASSPRTGNTEAFF
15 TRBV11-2 CASSALTGSDSEQFF
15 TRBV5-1 CASSPSDRGLYEQYF
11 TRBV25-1 CATLRGLEAFF
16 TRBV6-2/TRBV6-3 CASSPLDGGTLYEQYF
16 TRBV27 CSSSLSRDSNYNEQFF
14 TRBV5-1 CASSEGNSGNTIYF
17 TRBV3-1 CASSQEGERGYDYEQYF
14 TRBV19 CASRYGGLGTEAFF
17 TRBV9 CASSVGPPASGIGEQYF
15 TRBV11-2 CASSLQGSSYNEQFF
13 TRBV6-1 CATRTGRNYGYTF
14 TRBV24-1 CATSGFGGTHEQFF
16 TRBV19 CASSILAGGVTDTQYF
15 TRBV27 CASSLVGAGNQPQHF
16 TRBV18 CASPPRSYGGSYEQYF
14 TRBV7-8 CATEGQAKSQPHHF